This T cell receptor (beta chain) emerged from a study of identical twins. The CDR3 totals 15 residues. The V end lost 5 bases, the J end lost 8 bases, and 19 bases lay between the germline ends. TCRdb processed the 5' RACE reads anew with MiXCR; each CDR3 protein has one entry. This table has about 720,000 distinct CDR3 sequences, less than 10% appearing once. This sample also appeared in a second study, on yellow fever vaccine responses in identical twins.

This receptor was identified in a woman under 30 in good health. Sample: PBMCs. V is TRBV12-3 or TRBV12-4 and J is TRBJ2-1; D perhaps matches TRBD2 (6 bases). The CDR3 DNA reads as TGTGCCAGCAGTAACCCTGGAGGGAGTTTACATGAGCAGTTCTTC. Protein sequence: CASSNPGGSLHEQFF.